The 25 T cell receptor beta chains listed next were all sequenced from one sample in a study of T cell responses to AZD1222 COVID-19 vaccine. Data came from immunoSEQ multiplex PCR; TCRdb stores just in-frame clones and leaves some out. Among some 120,000 clones listed, more than 75% were seen once. Material: peripheral blood, obtained on day 0 of AZD1222 vaccination. These receptor sequences come from an adult in good health.

The rearrangement uses TRBV7-2 and TRBJ2-1, with 7 bases lining up with TRBD1. V lost 2 bases and J lost 3; bases outside the gene matches: 7. The CDR3 consists of 16 residues. Germline V CDR1 and CDR2: SGHTA, FQGNSA. The CDR3 spells CASSLLVTGIYNEQFF. DNA of the CDR3: TGTGCCAGCAGCTTACTGGTGACAGGGATCTACAATGAGCAGTTCTTC.

The rearrangement joins TRBV6-2 or TRBV6-3 to TRBJ2-1; 8 bases fit TRBD2. V gave up 5 bases and J gave up 8 bases; unmatched junction bases: 2. Germline V gives CDR1 MNHEY, CDR2 SVGEGT. The CDR3 contains 12 residues. The CDR3 region is CASSPREDEQFF. CDR3 nucleotide sequence: TGTGCCAGCAGTCCGCGGGAGGATGAGCAGTTCTTC.

The rearrangement links TRBV18 to TRBJ2-5; 7 bases agree with TRBD2. V lost 0 bases to trimming and J lost 5 bases; unmatched junction nucleotides: 9. The CDR3 loop spans 16 amino acids. Germline V gene sequence: CDR1 KGHSH, CDR2 LQKENI. In DNA, the CDR3 is TGTGCCAGCTCACCACCGGGGAGGGGTCCCAGGGAGACCCAGTACTTC. Encoded protein: CASSPPGRGPRETQYF.

The chain combines TRBV6-5 with TRBJ1-5; 8 nucleotides agree with TRBD1. Germline V gene data show CDR1 as MNHEY and CDR2 as SVGAGI. CDR3 length: 13 residues. Unmatched junction bases numbered 3, after V lost 6 bases and J lost 5 bases. The CDR3 sequence is CASRGQGDQPQHF. In DNA, the CDR3 is TGTGCCAGCAGAGGACAGGGAGATCAGCCCCAGCATTTT.

The chain combines TRBV6-1 with TRBJ2-7; a possible D gene is TRBD2 (6 bases). Trimming cost V 3 bases and J 7 bases, with 10 bases left between them. The V gene's germline CDR1 is MNHNS and CDR2 SASEGT. This CDR3 has 12 residues. The CDR3 DNA reads TGTGCCAGCAGTGAGCGGGACCGTGAGCAGTACTTC. It specifies CASSERDREQYF.

This chain uses TRBV4-2 with TRBJ2-5, with D unresolved. Germline V gene lookup returns CDR1 LGHNA and CDR2 YNFKEQ. The V gene lost 0 bases and the J gene lost 3 bases, with 5 bases spanning the gap. CDR3 size: 13 residues. The CDR3 region has the DNA TGTGCCAGCAGCCAAGATAGGGAAGAGACCCAGTACTTC. This codes for CASSQDREETQYF.

The chain links TRBV7-9 to TRBJ2-5; D remains unclear. Germline V lookup: CDR1 SEHNR, CDR2 FQNEAQ (reference sequence). Trimming pared 10 bases from V and 2 bases from J, leaving 20 bases between. The CDR3 totals 15 residues. CDR3 coding DNA: TGTGCCACCTCACCAACGGCGGCGCTTCAAGAGACCCAGTACTTC. Protein sequence: CATSPTAALQETQYF.

V is TRBV12-5 and J is TRBJ2-7; D is possibly TRBD1 (6 bases). V lost 7 bases and J lost 6, with 19 bases in between. Germline CDR1 LGHNT, CDR2 FRNRAP. The CDR3 loop spans 14 amino acids. CDR3 nucleotide sequence: TGTGCTAGTGCCCCGGGGACACCGGGTGTCGAGCAGTACTTC. It codes for CASAPGTPGVEQYF.

The rearrangement uses TRBV6-5 and TRBJ2-3, with D hard to call. Deletions cut 6 bases from V and 1 base from J, with 8 bases between. The CDR3 runs to 13 residues. Per the germline V gene, CDR1 is MNHEY and CDR2 is SVGAGI. The CDR3 region has the DNA TGTGCCAGCAGGCCTGGGGGCACAGATACGCAGTATTTT. Amino acids: CASRPGGTDTQYF.

The V gene is TRBV9, the J gene TRBJ2-7, with TRBD2 matching over 11 bases. Germline V gene data show CDR1 as SGDLS and CDR2 as YYNGEE. The CDR3 is 18 residues long. Germline trimming cut 7 bases from V and 2 bases from J; bases unmatched to any gene: 17. CDR3 sequence (DNA): TGTGCCAGCCCCCCCGAGCAACTAGCGGGGGCGGCGACCTACGAGCAGTACTTC. Protein product: CASPPEQLAGAATYEQYF.

The J gene is TRBJ1-2, the V gene TRBV28, with D tentatively TRBD1 (6 bases). V was shortened by 8 bases and J by 8 bases, with 21 bases between the two germline ends. The germline CDR1 and CDR2 sequences are MDHEN and SYDVKM. The CDR3 is made up of 14 amino acids. For the CDR3, the DNA is TGTGCCAGCTTTTCGGGGGGGGCCCCCCCGGGCTACACCTTC. Residues: CASFSGGAPPGYTF.

By proportion, this clone is medium-sized (0.01 to 0.1%). The chain has TRBV7-9 and TRBJ2-1; TRBD1 agrees at 8 bases. The V gene's germline CDR1 is SEHNR and CDR2 FQNEAQ (reference sequence). Losses at the gene ends were 7 bases for V and 6 bases for J; bases not matched to a gene: 5. The CDR3 contains 13 residues. CDR3 amino acids: CASNRDRTNEQFF. Written as DNA, the CDR3 is TGTGCCAGCAACCGGGACAGGACCAATGAGCAGTTCTTC.

In this sample, this clone turned up a few times. This chain uses TRBV14 with TRBJ1-1; the match to TRBD1 covers 7 bases. The CDR3 is 15 amino acids. Trimming cost V 3 bases and J 3 bases; bases outside gene matches: 7. Germline CDR1 and CDR2: SGHDN and FVKESK. In nucleotides, the CDR3 is TGTGCCAGCAGCCAGAGGGTAGGGGGCCACACTGAAGCTTTCTTT. It codes for CASSQRVGGHTEAFF.

The chain recombines TRBV28 with TRBJ2-4, with D possibly TRBD2 on 7 matching bases. V was clipped by 3 bases and J by 6 bases, with 12 bases between them. The CDR3 runs 14 residues. Per the germline V gene, CDR1 is MDHEN and CDR2 is SYDVKM. The CDR3 sequence is CASSLRGRGNIQYF. Written as DNA, the CDR3 is TGTGCCAGCAGTTTGCGGGGGCGCGGAAACATTCAGTACTTC.

The genes are TRBV19 and TRBJ1-1; no definite D call. Trimming shortened V by 3 bases and J by 0 bases, and 8 bases separated the two germline ends. This CDR3 spans 14 amino acids. CDR1 is LNHDA and CDR2 is SQIVND in the germline V gene (reference sequence). DNA of the CDR3: TGTGCCAGTAGTATGACGGCAATGAACACTGAAGCTTTCTTT. This gives the protein CASSMTAMNTEAFF.

The CDR3 reads CASSALTSGRAFARADTQYF. The DNA for the CDR3 is TGTGCCAGCAGTGCTCTTACTAGCGGGAGGGCCTTCGCGAGGGCAGATACGCAGTATTTT. V is TRBV6-1 and J is TRBJ2-3, with 13 bases aligning to TRBD2. The germline V gene has CDR1 MNHNS and CDR2 SASEGT. V dropped 4 bases and J dropped 4; count of bases not matched to a gene: 17. The CDR3 spans 20 residues.

The chain carries TRBV6-6 and TRBJ1-1; no clear D. This CDR3 spans 11 amino acids. The V and J ends lost 4 bases and 3 bases respectively, with 3 bases between them. Germline values: CDR1 MNHNY, CDR2 SVGAGI (reference sequence). The CDR3 reads CASSSDTEAFF. CDR3 bases: TGTGCCAGCAGTTCCGACACTGAAGCTTTCTTT.

The chain combines TRBV7-3 with TRBJ2-1, with TRBD2 matching 9 bases. The CDR3 has 15 amino acids. From germline, CDR1 is SGHTA and CDR2 FQGTGA. V shed 3 bases, J shed 4 bases, and the junction held 4 bases outside the gene matches. The CDR3 nucleotides read TGTGCCAGCAGCTTGACTAGCGGAGCGTACAATGAGCAGTTCTTC. This gives the protein CASSLTSGAYNEQFF.

This chain connects TRBV5-1 to TRBJ1-2, with D perhaps matching TRBD1 (5 bases). V lost 4 bases and J 4 bases, leaving 11 bases between the germline ends. The CDR3 extends over 13 amino acids. Germline loops: CDR1 SGHRS, CDR2 YFSETQ. In DNA, the CDR3 is TGCGCCAGCAGCCCCGACAGCCGCTATGGCTACACCTTC. Translated, it gives CASSPDSRYGYTF.

As for this clone: Other DNA sequences from this sample encode an identical CDR3 as well. The rearrangement links TRBV5-1 to TRBJ1-5; D may be TRBD1 (5 bases). The germline V gene has CDR1 SGHRS and CDR2 YFSETQ. Trimming removed 0 bases from V and 3 bases from J, with 10 bases in between. The CDR3 runs to 15 residues. CDR3 DNA: TGCGCCAGCAGCTTGGATGGGGGACCCAATCAGCCCCAGCATTTT. This encodes CASSLDGGPNQPQHF.

The rearrangement links TRBV18 to TRBJ2-5; 7 bases line up with TRBD2. The CDR3 has 13 amino acids. In germline, CDR1 is KGHSH, CDR2 LQKENI. V shed 6 bases and J 5 bases; nucleotides not matched to a gene: 6. CDR3 DNA: TGTGCCAGCTCCCCTCCGCGGGGGGAGACCCAGTACTTC. Translation: CASSPPRGETQYF.

This clone was picked up one time. J is TRBJ1-3 and V is TRBV19, with D unclear. Germline-derived CDR1 and CDR2 are LNHDA and SQIVND (reference sequence). The V and J ends lost 2 bases and 0 bases respectively, with 14 bases between them. The CDR3 extends over 17 amino acids. CDR3 protein: CASSILTEAHSGNTIYF. The DNA for the CDR3 is TGTGCCAGTAGTATATTGACGGAGGCTCACTCTGGAAACACCATATATTTT. The variable domain in full, completed from reference TRBV19 and TRBJ1-3, reads DGGITQSPKYLFRKEGQNVTLSCEQNLNHDAMYWYRQDPGQGLRLIYYSQIVNDFQKGDIAEGYSVSREKKESFPLTVTSAQKNPTAFYLCASSILTEAHSGNTIYFGEGSWLTVV.

CDR3 in amino acids: CASSPRGASTDTQYF. The CDR3 DNA is TGCGCCAGCAGCCCGAGGGGGGCTAGCACAGATACGCAGTATTTT. The chain employs TRBV4-1 and TRBJ2-3; the D gene could be TRBD1 or TRBD2 (6 bases each). V was pared by 4 bases and J by 0 bases, with 11 bases between. Per the germline V gene, CDR1 is MGHRA and CDR2 is YSYEKL. This CDR3 has 15 residues.

This chain links TRBV6-2 or TRBV6-3 with TRBJ1-1; 10 bases match TRBD1. The CDR3 loop spans 17 amino acids. Trimming removed 6 bases from V and 5 bases from J; junction bases left unmatched: 15. Per germline, CDR1 MNHEY and CDR2 SVGEGT. CDR3: CASSFSITGQGTTEAFF. As DNA, the CDR3 is TGTGCCAGCAGCTTCTCAATTACGGGACAGGGGACAACTGAAGCTTTCTTT.

This rearrangement joins TRBV3-1 (or the pseudogene TRBV3-2) to TRBJ2-4; no clear D gene. CDR1 and CDR2 from the germline V gene are LGHDT and YNNKEL (reference sequence). This CDR3 has 15 residues. V was trimmed by 0 bases and J by 0 bases, leaving 6 bases between them. The CDR3 nucleotides read TGTGCCAGCAGCCAAGAAGGTCAAGCCAAAAACATTCAGTACTTC. This translates into CASSQEGQAKNIQYF.